This T cell receptor (beta chain) was captured in a study of blood T cell repertoires in COVID-19. This clone has a handful of counts. This table comes from immunoSEQ multiplex PCR, and its TCRdb copy is limited to in-frame clones, with some not included. The sample shows roughly 120,000 clones, 84% of them seen only once. The CDR3 has 15 amino acids. Trimming left V 3 bases short and J 7 bases short, with 18 bases between. Looked up from germline, CDR1 is SGHTA and CDR2 is FQGNSA. Sequences were obtained from peripheral blood. The source of this sequence is a woman aged 50 to 60 with acute or convalescent COVID-19. The V call is TRBV7-2, the J call TRBJ1-1; tentative D call: TRBD1 (5 bases). In DNA form, the CDR3 reads TGTGCCAGCAGCTTGGGCCCGGGGGGACGCGTTGAAGCTTTCTTT. This translates into CASSLGPGGRVEAFF. Full variable domain (rest looked up from reference TRBV7-2 and TRBJ1-1): GAGVSQSPSNKVTEKGKDVELRCDPISGHTALYWYRQSLGQGLEFLIYFQGNSAPDKSGLPSDRFSAERTGGSVSTLTIQRTQQEDSAVYLCASSLGPGGRVEAFFGQGTRLTVV.